These T cell receptor beta chains were read from a single sample in a study of post-analysis software for immune sequencing data. TCRdb re-called the PCR reads through MiXCR, storing one row per CDR3 protein. The sample has roughly 650,000 distinct CDR3 sequences, approximately 59% seen once. Input material: blood. All receptors derive from a girl aged 2 to 9 with multiple sclerosis. Both conserved end residues are part of each CDR3. A D gene is named only where the DNA matches it firmly.

j_call d_call v_call cdr3_aa
TRBJ1-5 . TRBV24-1 CATSDSGGRNQPQHF
TRBJ2-4 . TRBV20-1 CSARGGAGNVIGNIQYF
TRBJ2-5 . TRBV6-2/TRBV6-3 CASSYSFRKRANQETQYF
TRBJ1-1 . TRBV29-1 CSVEEEGRLAMNTEAFF
TRBJ2-6 . TRBV12-3/TRBV12-4 CASSLGVSGANVLTF
TRBJ2-7 . TRBV4-2 CASSQDGTGNGPYEQYF
TRBJ2-1 . TRBV3-1 CASSQDTAGFYNEQFF
TRBJ2-7 . TRBV27 CASRPLSLQGSYEQYF
. TRBD1 TRBV6-1 CASRDYEDRGLVGPYEQYF
TRBJ2-7 TRBD2 TRBV20-1 CSASGLADSYEQYF
TRBJ2-5 . TRBV7-3 CASSLASGRDETQYF
TRBJ2-1 TRBD2 TRBV6-2/TRBV6-3 CASSYAALAGRNPDEQFF
TRBJ2-3 TRBD2 TRBV7-3 CASSPRVAGDNTYTDTQYF
TRBJ2-3 TRBD2 TRBV20-1 CSAISGTSTDTQYF
TRBJ1-2 . TRBV2 CAATREQGAYGYTF
TRBJ2-7 . TRBV9 CASSENEAYEQYF
TRBJ2-3 . TRBV7-2 CASSNRDWGTDTQYF
TRBJ2-1 . TRBV14 CASNRGSTYNEQFF
TRBJ2-1 TRBD1 TRBV29-1 CSVTGGLLYNEQFF
TRBJ1-1 . TRBV20-1 CSARVGSTEAFF
. . TRBV20-1 CSATLGNRANNIQYF
TRBJ2-6 . TRBV4-3 CASSQDFKGNVLTF
TRBJ2-1 . TRBV5-1 CASSLLGEDEQFF
TRBJ2-2 . TRBV5-6 CASSLPSRVGELFF
TRBJ2-3 . TRBV4-1 CASSQALVVYSDTQYF
TRBJ2-5 . TRBV4-3 CASSQEGELQETQYF
TRBJ2-1 . TRBV20-1 CSAREAAGPNEQFF
TRBJ2-3 TRBD2 TRBV20-1 CSARPSSGGARDTQYF
TRBJ2-1 . TRBV5-1 CASSPRARASTYNEQFF
TRBJ1-2 . TRBV11-1 CASSSPNVREPSRNFNYGYTF
TRBJ2-1 TRBD1 TRBV4-1 CASSQAKVGQVGYNEQFF
TRBJ2-6 TRBD1 TRBV11-2 CASSARGGTGSSFYSGANVLTF
TRBJ2-3 TRBD2 TRBV6-5 CASSYSSGGLGDTQYF
TRBJ2-3 TRBD2 TRBV29-1 CSVEGASGGITDTQYF
TRBJ1-2 TRBD1 TRBV11-2 CASSLDRGYDYTF
TRBJ2-1 TRBD1 TRBV7-8 CASSLRRQGHEQFF
TRBJ2-1 . TRBV29-1 CSVFLTGYNEQFF
TRBJ2-5 TRBD1 TRBV11-2 CASSSPDRGHQETQYF
TRBJ1-5 . TRBV12-3/TRBV12-4 CASSPNPNYSNQPQHF
TRBJ1-1 . TRBV29-1 CSGGVGGTEAFF
TRBJ2-7 TRBD2 TRBV7-9 CASSLPPRGSTYEQYF
TRBJ2-3 . TRBV7-2 CASSRRQADSPTQYF
TRBJ1-1 . TRBV20-1 CSASPPGAEAFF
TRBJ1-5 TRBD1 TRBV20-1 CSAPQGDIDQPQHF
TRBJ2-1 TRBD2 TRBV20-1 CSAVRGGPYNEQFF
TRBJ2-7 . TRBV7-8 CASSWQGRSYEQYF
TRBJ2-6 . TRBV27 CASSLKRDPPGANVLTF
TRBJ1-2 . TRBV20-1 CSARLHLDSVVYGYTF
TRBJ2-1 . TRBV11-2 CASSLSWSSYNEQFF